Listed here is a single T cell receptor (beta chain). Its matching antigen is unknown. These data originate in a study of OX40 agonist ivuxolimab in advanced cancers. About the study: Treatment received earlier with anti-PD-1, anti-PD-L1 or anti-CTLA-4 agents was allowed, and approximately 40% had some.

The study, taken as a whole, reports: CD4+ and CD8+ T cells in blood underwent clonal expansion by week 6 at 0.1 to 3.0 mg/kg.

Trimming cost V 3 bases and J 6 bases; bases outside gene matches: 5. Looked up from germline, CDR1 is MNHEY and CDR2 is SMNVEV (reference sequence). The CDR3 sequence is 14 residues long. Data came from immunoSEQ multiplex PCR; TCRdb stores just in-frame clones and leaves some out. The data show about 80,000 clones, more than 75% seen once. The receptor was derived from an adult with an advanced solid tumor such as melanoma, head and neck, liver or kidney cancer. Sample: CD4+ or CD8+ T cells sorted from blood, taken in a trial of the OX40 agonist ivuxolimab. This sequence joins TRBV27 and TRBJ2-1; the match to TRBD2 covers 7 bases. The CDR3, as DNA: TGTGCCAGCAGTTTTTTATCGGGGGGCAATGAGCAGTTCTTC. It translates to CASSFLSGGNEQFF.